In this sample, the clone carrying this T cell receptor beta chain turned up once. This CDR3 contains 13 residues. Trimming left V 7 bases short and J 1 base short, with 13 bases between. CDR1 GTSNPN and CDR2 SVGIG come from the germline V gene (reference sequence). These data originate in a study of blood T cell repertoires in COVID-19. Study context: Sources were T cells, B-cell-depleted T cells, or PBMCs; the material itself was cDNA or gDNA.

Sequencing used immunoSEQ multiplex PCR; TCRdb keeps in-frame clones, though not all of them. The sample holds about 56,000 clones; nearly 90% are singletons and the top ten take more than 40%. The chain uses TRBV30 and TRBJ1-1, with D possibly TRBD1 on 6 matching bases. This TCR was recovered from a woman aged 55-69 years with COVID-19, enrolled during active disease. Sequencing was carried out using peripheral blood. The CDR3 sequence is CASGRGANTEAFF. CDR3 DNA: TGTGCCTCTGGACGGGGGGCGAACACTGAAGCTTTCTTT.